This T cell receptor beta chain was sequenced in a study of shared clonotypes between healthy human individuals (TCRdb year 2020). General notes on the study: The cohort included a few men and two women between 18 and 49 years of age. The study deeply sequenced blood TCR repertoires of about 5 healthy adults to estimate repertoire size and the extent of clonotype sharing between individuals. Libraries were prepared and TCR repertoires were sequenced by different laboratories using diverse techniques, in order to increase sequencing depth and limit assay-specific biases. Each donor's leukapheresis produced roughly between about 0.85 and 10 billion PBMCs.

The donors were healthy, HIV-negative adults who had no recently reported acute infections or vaccinations. Every donor was a Caucasian adult residing in Nashville, Tennessee, USA. In the unsorted samples, roughly 90 million PBMCs were counted, and genomic DNA was extracted using the QIAamp DNA Blood Mini kit. After blood collection by leukapheresis, PBMCs were isolated using Ficoll-Histopaque density gradient centrifugation and then cryopreserved in the vapor phase of liquid nitrogen. General findings and caveats noted by the study authors: Sampling was limited to blood, and TCR repertoires in tissue likely differ from TCR repertoires in blood. Pairwise subsampling indicated that sequencing depth was expected to affect the degree of clonotype sharing among donors. Because the study included only a small number of donors, the genetic and exposure-history diversity represented was limited.

Using the deep immunoSEQ assay, multiplex PCR amplified TCR CDR3 regions from genomic DNA. Genomic DNA extracted from each cell subset was distributed evenly over all wells of several immunoSEQ 96-well plates, and each plate served as one replicate. For unsorted PBMC, 250 to 350 ng of genomic DNA, equivalent to approximately 30,000 T cell genomes, went into each replicate PCR. Ten immunoSEQ deep assay plates were used to sequence the unsorted PBMC genomic DNA. Purified libraries were quantified with a Qubit 3.0 fluorometer, sized on a Bioanalyzer 2100, and re-quantified with the KAPA Library Quantification kit. Each immunoSEQ 96-well plate was sequenced on its own single-read 150-cycle Illumina NextSeq 550 flow cell. Regarding the original processing steps: Because the immunoSEQ output included only junctional sequences and no quality scores, the filtering could not be the same as the filtering used for full-length reads. To assign V/J genes and CDR3, sequences were annotated using PyIR, a Python wrapper for IgBLAST v1.9, with IMGT germline references. Reads with weak V/J assignments (E-value above 1e-6), missing CDR3, stop codons, out-of-frame junctions, or ambiguous translated residues were removed. A V3J clonotype was defined by an identical inferred V gene, J gene, and CDR3 amino acid sequence. Percentage overlap between repertoires was computed as shared unique clonotypes divided by the size of the smaller repertoire. Repertoire richness was assessed with RTK rarefaction, the Chao1 estimator, and Recon v2.1 estimates of unobserved clonotypes. Drawn from immuneACCESS, this table holds only the in-frame rearrangements with V and J called that TCRdb kept. Clones are partly lost; checked studies trace under half to an unresolved V gene and leave the rest unexplained. V, J and clone size were drawn from that table, and D and trimming were deduced from the DNA. Across this sample there are some 490,000 clones, with over 75% seen only once. About 12% of the sample is taken by the ten largest.

V gives up 4 bases and J gives up 0 bases, and the segment between their germline ends measures 10 bases. Sequences SGDLS (CDR1) and YYNGEE (CDR2) are obtained from the germline V gene. Spanning cysteine to phenylalanine, the CDR3 consists of 15 amino acids. Of all the DNA, just the CDR3 is kept, 45 bases in frame from base 1. On this clone: Its specific antigen is unknown. This sequence is one base from a far larger clone and is likely a read error.

The sequence derives from a woman aged 40 to 55 in good health. Some clones in this sample may be carry-over from other donors' samples. The chain is made from TRBV9 and TRBJ2-2; the best D guess is TRBD2, with 5 bases matching. Sequencing input: PBMCs. The nucleotides read TGTGCCAGCAGCCGGTGGGGAGCGAACACCGGGGAGCTGTTTTTT. Translation gives CASSRWGANTGELFF.